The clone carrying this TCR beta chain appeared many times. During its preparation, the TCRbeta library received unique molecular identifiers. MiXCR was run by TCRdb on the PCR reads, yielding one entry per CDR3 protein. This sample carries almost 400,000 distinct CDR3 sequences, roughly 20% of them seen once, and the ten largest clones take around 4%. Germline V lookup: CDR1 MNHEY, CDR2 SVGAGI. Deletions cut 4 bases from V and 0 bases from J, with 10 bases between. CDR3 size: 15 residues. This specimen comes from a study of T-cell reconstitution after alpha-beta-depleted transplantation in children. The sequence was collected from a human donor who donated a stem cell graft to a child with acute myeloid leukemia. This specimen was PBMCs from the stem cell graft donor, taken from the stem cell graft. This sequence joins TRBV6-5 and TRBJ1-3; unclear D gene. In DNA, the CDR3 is TGTGCCAGCAGTTCGCACACCAGCTCTGGAAACACCATATATTTT. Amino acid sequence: CASSSHTSSGNTIYF.